This note documents a single T cell receptor beta chain sequence. The data stem from a study of PD-L1 blockade in urothelial cancer. The germline V and J ends were trimmed by 5 bases and 0 bases, with 24 bases remaining between them. CDR3 length: 19 amino acids. Germline assignment: CDR1 SGHRS and CDR2 YFSETQ. Time point indicated: pretreatment peripheral blood. Repertoires were generated with immunoSEQ multiplex PCR, while TCRdb's copy carries only in-frame clones and drops some. The data contain 85,000 to 95,000 clones, about 90% of them seen just once; the ten biggest clones take up 1.5% to 2%. The source was PBMCs, collected around atezolizumab (anti-PD-L1) treatment. This chain connects TRBV5-1 to TRBJ2-1; TRBD2 is a possible D gene (6 bases). This TCR was sampled from a man aged 55 to 69 with urothelial cancer. The CDR3 protein is CASRSSGLLFPSSYNEQFF. For the CDR3, the DNA is TGCGCCAGCAGAAGTTCGGGACTGTTATTCCCCAGCTCCTACAATGAGCAGTTCTTC.